Each of the 6 T cell receptor beta chains below was sequenced from the same sample in a study of identical twins. TCRdb re-called the 5' RACE reads with MiXCR, one entry per CDR3 protein. The sample lists 550,000 to 800,000 distinct CDR3 sequences, around 7.5% occurring once. The sample was also reused in another study, on yellow fever vaccine responses in identical twins.

The sequenced material came from PBMCs. These receptors all come from a woman between 18 and 29 years old in good health.

The chain joins TRBV12-3 or TRBV12-4 to TRBJ2-7; D is ambiguous. CDR3 size: 13 residues. Trimming took off 3 bases at V and 4 bases at J, with 10 bases between the two ends. This chain's CDR3 is CASSFHIRYEQYF. For the CDR3, the DNA is TGTGCCAGCAGTTTCCACATCCGATACGAGCAGTACTTC.

This clonotype was observed a few times. The V and J genes are TRBV2 and TRBJ2-5; D is unclear. The germline V gene encodes CDR1 SNHLY and CDR2 FYNNEI. The CDR3 loop spans 16 amino acids. V was shortened by 5 bases and J by 4 bases, with 20 bases between the two germline ends. The CDR3 sequence is CASSSEPLRSGETQYF. CDR3 in DNA: TGTGCCAGCAGTTCTGAGCCCCTACGAAGTGGAGAGACCCAGTACTTC. Together with reference TRBV2 and TRBJ2-5, the CDR3 gives the full variable domain: EPEVTQTPSHQVTQMGQEVILRCVPISNHLYFYWYRQILGQKVEFLVSFYNNEISEKSEIFDDQFSVERPDGSNFTLKIRSTKLEDSAMYFCASSSEPLRSGETQYFGPGTRLLVL.

The chain is built from TRBV28 and TRBJ2-3; the match to TRBD1 covers 9 bases. Germline CDR1 reads MDHEN; CDR2 reads SYDVKM. The J segment lost 3 bases and the V segment lost 5 bases, leaving 9 bases of the junction unmatched. This CDR3 comprises 16 residues. CDR3: CASSGAGTGFTDTQYF. CDR3 in DNA: TGTGCCAGCAGTGGGGCGGGGACAGGGTTTACAGATACGCAGTATTTT. Full variable domain (missing parts from reference TRBV28 and TRBJ2-3): DVKVTQSSRYLVKRTGEKVFLECVQDMDHENMFWYRQDPGLGLRLIYFSYDVKMKEKGDIPEGYSVSREKKERFSLILESASTNQTSMYLCASSGAGTGFTDTQYFGPGTRLTVL.

The table lists this clonotype with a few counts. The chain carries TRBV20-1 and TRBJ2-1; 12 nucleotides align to TRBD2. The CDR3 is 17 amino acids. V lost 6 bases and J lost 5; bases outside the gene matches: 14. Per the germline V gene, CDR1 is DFQATT and CDR2 is SNEGSKA (reference sequence). CDR3 residues: CSAQDELAGGYDNEQFF. CDR3 sequence (DNA): TGCAGTGCCCAAGATGAACTAGCGGGGGGTTACGACAATGAGCAGTTCTTC.

This chain uses TRBV6-5 with TRBJ2-2, with a weak D call TRBD2 (5 bases). Germline V gene data show CDR1 as MNHEY and CDR2 as SVGAGI. The CDR3 totals 14 residues. With 2 bases removed from V and 4 bases from J, the gap between germline ends came to 8 bases. This CDR3 is CASSYGGGTGELFF. The DNA for the CDR3 is TGTGCCAGCAGTTACGGAGGAGGCACCGGGGAGCTGTTTTTT.

This clonotype was counted between two and nine times. The rearrangement joins TRBV29-1 to TRBJ2-5; the D gene could be TRBD1 or TRBD2 (5 bases each). The CDR3 sequence is 16 residues long. Germline V gene data show CDR1 as SQVTM and CDR2 as ANQGSEA. Trimming took off 7 bases at V and 0 bases at J, with 21 bases between the two ends. In DNA, the CDR3 is TGCAGCGGAAGTATCCTCTCCTGGGGGTACCAAGAGACCCAGTACTTC. This gives the protein CSGSILSWGYQETQYF.